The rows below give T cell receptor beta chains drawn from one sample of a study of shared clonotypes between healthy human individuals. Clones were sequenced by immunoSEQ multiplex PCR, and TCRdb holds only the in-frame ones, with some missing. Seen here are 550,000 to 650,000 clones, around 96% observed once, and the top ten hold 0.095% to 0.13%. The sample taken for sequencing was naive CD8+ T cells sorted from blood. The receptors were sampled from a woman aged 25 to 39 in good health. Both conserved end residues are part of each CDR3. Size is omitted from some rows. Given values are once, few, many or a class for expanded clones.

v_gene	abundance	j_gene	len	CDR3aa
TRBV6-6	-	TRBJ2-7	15	CASSYFGDSSYEQYF
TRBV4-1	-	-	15	CASSYQIAGVYEQYF
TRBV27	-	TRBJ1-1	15	CASSLSGQGRTEAFF
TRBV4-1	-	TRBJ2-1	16	CASSQRAGTGYNEQFF
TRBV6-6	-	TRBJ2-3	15	CASSTGTRGTDTQYF
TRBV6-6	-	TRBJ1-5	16	CASSYGLSGEWQPQHF
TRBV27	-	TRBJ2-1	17	CASSLYPSGKSYNEQFF
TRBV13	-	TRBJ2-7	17	CASSLRGNSGTNSMQYF
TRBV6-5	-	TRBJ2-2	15	CASTYTSLSTGELFF
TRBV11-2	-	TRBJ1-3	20	CASSLEGADTGGYSGNTIYF
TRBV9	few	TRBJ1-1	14	CASSVAVGGPEAFF
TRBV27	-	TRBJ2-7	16	CASSFSQGQGTYEQYF
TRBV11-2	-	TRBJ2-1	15	CASSQVASSYNEQFF
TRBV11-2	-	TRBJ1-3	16	CASSIRGQSSGNTIYF
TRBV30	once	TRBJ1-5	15	CAWSVQGLSNQPQHF